The 10 T cell receptor beta chains presented below share a single source sample, sequenced in a study. TCRdb analysed the 5' RACE reads with MiXCR anew, one entry per CDR3 protein. Of about 8,600 distinct CDR3 sequences detected, around 16% appear once; the ten largest clones hold approximately 3.7%. The specimen sequenced was memory CD4+ T cells sorted from blood. Sample subset: memory CD4+ T cells, CD4+CD45RO+CD25-. The receptors originated from a female donor with breast cancer.

This clonotype is medium-sized in the sample. The rearrangement links TRBV20-1 to TRBJ1-2; D is unclear. V was cut by 0 bases and J by 4 bases, with 12 bases left in between. The germline gives CDR1 DFQATT, CDR2 SNEGSKA (reference sequence). The CDR3 loop spans 14 amino acids. CDR3: CSARDPTLPYGYTF. CDR3 nucleotides: TGCAGTGCTAGAGATCCGACGCTACCCTATGGCTACACCTTC.

In regard to this clonotype: At one end the junction does not follow the germline gene, possibly because of a read error. The DNA for the CDR3 is TGTGCCAGCAGCTTAGCGGGGGCGTACAACGAGCAGTCCTTC. Translating it yields CASSLAGAYNEQSF. This chain joins TRBV7-2 and TRBJ2-1; D perhaps matches TRBD1 (6 bases). The CDR3 is made up of 14 amino acids. Germline V gene data show CDR1 as SGHTA and CDR2 as FQGNSA.

This clonotype rates as medium-sized. The chain joins TRBV5-1 to TRBJ1-6, with D unresolved. V shed 3 bases and J shed 6 bases, with 13 bases lying between them. The CDR3 length is 15 residues. The V gene's germline CDR1 is SGHRS and CDR2 YFSETQ. CDR3 in amino acids: CASSSNLESNSPLHF. DNA of the CDR3: TGCGCCAGCAGCTCGAACCTTGAGAGTAATTCACCCCTCCACTTT.

This clonotype was picked up many times. The chain links TRBV7-2 to TRBJ2-3; D might be TRBD2 (6 bases). Germline CDR1 and CDR2: SGHTA and FQGNSA. The ends were cut back, 3 bases at V and 4 bases at J, with 11 bases in the middle. This CDR3 spans 14 amino acids. Here the CDR3 reads CASSFPGRADTQYF. The CDR3 DNA sequence: TGTGCCAGCAGCTTTCCCGGGAGAGCAGATACGCAGTATTTT.

Points on this clonotype: Given a much more abundant clone one base away, this may be a read error. The chain carries TRBV30 and TRBJ2-7; D ambiguous. The V end was cut by 4 bases, the J end by 3 bases, with 16 bases between. This CDR3 is 14 amino acids long. Looked up from germline, CDR1 is GTSNPN and CDR2 is SVGIG (reference sequence). CDR3 bases: TGTGCCTGGAAAAGGGATCCTGGGAACTACGAGCAGTACTTC. This gives the protein CAWKRDPGNYEQYF. Supplemented by reference TRBV30 and TRBJ2-7, the full variable domain reads SQTIHQWPATLVQPVGSPLSLECTVEGTSNPNLYWYRQAAGRGLQLLFYSVGIGQISSEVPQNLSASRPQDRQFILSSKKLLLSDSGFYLCAWKRDPGNYEQYFGPGTRLTVT.

J is TRBJ1-1 and V is TRBV7-9; D ambiguous. Germline CDR1 is SEHNR and CDR2 is FQNEAQ (reference sequence). The ends were cut back, 2 bases at V and 14 bases at J, with 18 bases in the middle. The CDR3 extends over 13 amino acids. The CDR3 DNA reads TGTGCCAGCAGCTTAAGCGTAGACACTGGAGCGTTCTTT. Translating gives CASSLSVDTGAFF.

Many counts were recorded for this clonotype. Germline and junction disagree at one end, which may indicate a read error. The gene calls are TRBV6-2 or TRBV6-3 and TRBJ2-5, with 11 positions matching TRBD2. This CDR3 comprises 19 residues. The germline gives CDR1 MNHEY, CDR2 SVGEGT. For the CDR3, the DNA is TGTGCCAGCAGTAACTCGGAAGACCCGGGACTAGCGGTAAAAGAGACCCAGTACTTC. This encodes CASSNSEDPGLAVKETQYF.

J is TRBJ1-1 and V is TRBV7-9, with TRBD1 matching 7 bases. V lost 6 bases, J lost 2 bases, and 6 bases stayed unmatched. The CDR3 extends over 14 amino acids. Germline-derived CDR1 and CDR2 are SEHNR and FQNEAQ (reference sequence). CDR3 in amino acids: CASRMDRLNTEAFF. The CDR3 DNA sequence: TGTGCCAGCAGAATGGACAGGCTTAACACTGAAGCTTTCTTT.

By share, this clonotype counts as medium-sized. The chain joins TRBV7-2 to TRBJ2-7, with 10 bases aligning to TRBD1. This CDR3 has 14 amino acids. V lost 6 bases to trimming and J lost 5 bases; unmatched junction nucleotides: 7. Per germline, CDR1 SGHTA and CDR2 FQGNSA. The CDR3 sequence is CASRHRDRGDEQYF. The CDR3 nucleotides are TGTGCCAGCAGACACCGGGACAGGGGAGACGAGCAGTACTTC.

This clonotype was seen ten or more times. The chain joins TRBV24-1 to TRBJ2-3; D possibly matches TRBD1 or TRBD2 (6 bases each). Trimming removed 6 bases at V and 5 bases at J, with 14 bases between. There are 14 residues in the CDR3. Per the germline V gene, CDR1 is KGHDR and CDR2 is SFDVKD. CDR3 in DNA: TGTGCCACCAGTTCGTGGGGGGCGAAAGATACGCAGTATTTT. Translated, it gives CATSSWGAKDTQYF.